Listed below are T cell receptor beta chains from one sample, sequenced in a study of T-cell memory formation after mild COVID-19. TCRdb redid the calling of the 5' RACE reads with MiXCR, one entry per CDR3 protein. The profile shows under 200,000 distinct CDR3 sequences, roughly 12% of them singletons. The specimen was PBMCs or a T cell subset sorted from them (not recorded which). The receptors were gathered from a man aged 18 to 30 who had mild COVID-19 (a few samples of this study predate the infection). Cell type and time point are not known. CDR3s include the opening cysteine and the closing phenylalanine or tryptophan. D genes are given only for firm matches. Expanded clones are given a class, and other clones once, few, many or no size at all.

D: NA; J: TRBJ1-5; size: NA; V: TRBV6-5; DNA: TGTGCCAGCAGTGCGACGACAAATCAGCCCCAGCATTTT; CDR3: CASSATTNQPQHF
D: NA; J: TRBJ2-7; size: NA; V: TRBV5-5; DNA: TGTGCCAGCAGCATTCCGGGACACTCCTACGAGCAGTACTTC; CDR3: CASSIPGHSYEQYF
D: NA; J: TRBJ2-5; size: NA; V: TRBV5-1; DNA: TGCGCCAGCAGCCCCCTTGGGGGACGGACGACCCAGTACTTC; CDR3: CASSPLGGRTTQYF
D: TRBD1; J: TRBJ1-6; size: few; V: TRBV7-8; DNA: TGTGCCAGCAGCCCAAGAGGGGGCTTCTCCTATAATTCACCCCTCCACTTT; CDR3: CASSPRGGFSYNSPLHF
D: NA; J: TRBJ1-1; size: NA; V: TRBV20-1; DNA: TGCAGTGCTAGCAGGACTCTGAACACTGAAGCTTTCTTT; CDR3: CSASRTLNTEAFF
D: NA; J: TRBJ2-3; size: few; V: TRBV29-1; DNA: TGCAGCGCCTTCACTAGCACAGATACGCAGTATTTT; CDR3: CSAFTSTDTQYF
D: TRBD1; J: TRBJ1-2; size: NA; V: TRBV10-2; DNA: TGCGCCAGCAGCGGACAGGGGCTGGTCTATGGCTACACCTTC; CDR3: CASSGQGLVYGYTF
D: TRBD2; J: TRBJ2-7; size: few; V: TRBV4-3; DNA: TGCGCCAGCAGCCAAGAGGGACTAAGGGGCGAGCAGTACTTC; CDR3: CASSQEGLRGEQYF
D: NA; J: TRBJ1-4; size: few; V: TRBV7-9; DNA: TGTGCCAGCAGCCGGGACGGGCTTAATGAAAAACTGTTTTTT; CDR3: CASSRDGLNEKLFF
D: NA; J: TRBJ1-5; size: few; V: TRBV7-2; DNA: TGTGCCAGCAGCTTAGAGGGGAGAGTGGATCAGCCCCAGCATTTT; CDR3: CASSLEGRVDQPQHF
D: TRBD1; J: TRBJ1-1; size: many; V: TRBV15; DNA: TGTGCCACCTCCCCCGGGACAGCTCCCGAAGCTTTCTTT; CDR3: CATSPGTAPEAFF
D: NA; J: TRBJ2-4; size: many; V: TRBV7-2; DNA: TGTGCCAGCAGCTTCCGGGACCGAGCAGACATTCAGTACTTC; CDR3: CASSFRDRADIQYF
D: NA; J: TRBJ2-3; size: NA; V: TRBV12-3/TRBV12-4; DNA: TGTGCCAGCAGCCACTCACTCACAGATACGCAGTATTTT; CDR3: CASSHSLTDTQYF
D: NA; J: TRBJ2-5; size: NA; V: TRBV6-2/TRBV6-3; DNA: TGTGCCAGCAGTTACGGCGAAGAGGACGCGAACCAAGAGACCCAGTACTTC; CDR3: CASSYGEEDANQETQYF
D: NA; J: TRBJ2-1; size: few; V: TRBV5-4; DNA: TGTGCCAGCAGCACACAGGGAGTTGCAAATGAGCAGTTCTTC; CDR3: CASSTQGVANEQFF
D: NA; J: TRBJ2-1; size: few; V: TRBV2; DNA: TGTGCCAGCATCATGGACGGCTACAATGAGCAGTTCTTC; CDR3: CASIMDGYNEQFF
D: NA; J: TRBJ1-1; size: many; V: TRBV12-3/TRBV12-4; DNA: TGTGCCAGCAGTTTAGCCCGGGGGACTGAAGCTTTCTTT; CDR3: CASSLARGTEAFF
D: NA; J: TRBJ1-6; size: NA; V: TRBV7-9; DNA: TGTGCCAGCAGCTTAGGGCAGGCGGCGATCTATAATTCACCCCTCCACTTT; CDR3: CASSLGQAAIYNSPLHF
D: TRBD1; J: TRBJ1-6; size: few; V: TRBV5-1; DNA: TGCGCCAGCAGCTTGGCCCCCCAGGGGGCAAACTCACCCCTCCACTTT; CDR3: CASSLAPQGANSPLHF